This paragraph reports one T cell receptor beta chain. Its target is unknown. This probably arose from a read error, given a far larger clone one base away. The sample comes from a study of regulatory T cells in long-lasting Graves disease. As for the study in general: Disease was considered persistent Graves' disease after over 5 years of antithyroid drugs (with positive TSH receptor antibodies). Study conclusions and caveats: TRBV28, TRBJ1-2 and TRBJ2-5 were favored in persistent disease. Study was limited to peripheral blood, excluding thyroid tissue.

Building of the TCR beta libraries involved iRepertoire HTBI primers and Arm-PCR of CDR3 regions. Original processing notes: Samples jointly harbored 55 to 75 TRBV and over 11 TRBJ segments. TCRdb re-called the multiplex PCR reads through MiXCR, storing one row per CDR3 protein. The V and J calls come from TCRdb's annotation, not from the publication. The table shows roughly 300,000 distinct CDR3 sequences, with about 20% occurring only once. This CDR3 spans 16 amino acids. Germline CDR1 and CDR2: MNHGY and SVAAGI. As to time point: persistent/refractory GD, antithyroid drugs over 5 years with positive TRAb. PBMC-derived RNA was used for the TCR library.

This receptor was identified in a female donor with Graves disease. The chain couples TRBV6-9 to TRBJ1-5, with TRBD1 identical over 8 bases. The sequencing here drew on peripheral blood mononuclear cells (PBMCs), taken when the disease was refractory, from a patient treated with antithyroid drugs. CDR3 loop: CASSSGQGGRNQPPHF. The CDR3 DNA is TGTGCCAGCAGTTCAGGACAGGGAGGGCGGAATCAGCCCCCGCATTTT.